The sequence of this TCR beta chain was determined in a study of human T cells and chemical hapten exposure. The overall study: Patients, a majority of them female, were diagnosed with alopecia areata, totalis or universalis. Points from the study as a whole: Expanded TCRs showed more large CDR3 clusters than pre-sensitization or healthy control sets. DPC sensitization did not alter TCRs above 1 in 1000 frequency.

TCRdb reprocessed the RACE reads with MiXCR, giving one entry per CDR3 protein. The data show under 85,000 distinct CDR3 sequences, with 9% to 12% seen just once and 6.8% held by the top ten. This CDR3 is built from 20 residues. Points on this clonotype: Antigen: not known.

This sample's time point: patch test 2, 6 weeks after DPC sensitization. As for treatment: therapeutic diphenylcyclopropenone sensitization with weekly scalp DPC. Patients had alopecia, were aged 18 to 70, and were not pregnant. The chain joins TRBV12-2 to TRBJ2-3; the table names TRBD1, a call not compared with the DNA. TRBV12-2 is described as a pseudogene. This material consisted of whole blood, taken in connection with sensitization to the hapten diphenylcyclopropenone (DPC). The sequence was obtained from a woman aged 50 to 60 with alopecia areata. Some clones in this sample may be carry-over from other donors' samples. The CDR3 reads CASRLAPALADIPSTDTQYF. Written as DNA, the CDR3 is TGTGCAAGTCGCTTAGCCCCCGCCCTAGCAGATATCCCTAGCACAGATACGCAGTATTTT.